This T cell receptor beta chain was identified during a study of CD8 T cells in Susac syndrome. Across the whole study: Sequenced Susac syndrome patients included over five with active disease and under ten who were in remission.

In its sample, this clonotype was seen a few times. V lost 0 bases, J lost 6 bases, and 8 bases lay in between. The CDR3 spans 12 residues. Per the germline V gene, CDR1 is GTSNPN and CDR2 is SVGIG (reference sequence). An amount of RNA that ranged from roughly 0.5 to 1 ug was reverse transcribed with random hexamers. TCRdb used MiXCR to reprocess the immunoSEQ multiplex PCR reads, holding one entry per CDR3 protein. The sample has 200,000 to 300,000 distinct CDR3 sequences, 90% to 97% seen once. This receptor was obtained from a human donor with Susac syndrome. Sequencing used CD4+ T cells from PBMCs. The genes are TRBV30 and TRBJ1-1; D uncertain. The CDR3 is CAWSVPGPEAFF. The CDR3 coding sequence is TGTGCCTGGAGTGTACCTGGGCCTGAAGCTTTCTTT. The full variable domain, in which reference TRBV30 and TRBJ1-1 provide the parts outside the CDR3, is SQTIHQWPATLVQPVGSPLSLECTVEGTSNPNLYWYRQAAGRGLQLLFYSVGIGQISSEVPQNLSASRPQDRQFILSSKKLLLSDSGFYLCAWSVPGPEAFFGQGTRLTVV.